Below, 3 T cell receptor beta chains from the same sample are listed, as sequenced in a study of Graves' ophthalmopathy and Graves' hyperthyroidism. RNA transcripts served as template for amplifying TCR beta CDR3 sequences. Amplification began with first-round RT-PCR using HTBI primers, then second-round multiplex PCR was performed. TCRdb reprocessed the multiplex PCR reads with MiXCR, giving one entry per CDR3 protein. The sample records about 200,000 distinct CDR3 sequences, 25% to 30% being singletons. Sequenced material: peripheral blood. These receptor sequences come from a man aged 45-65 years with Graves' ophthalmopathy.

This clonotype was seen repeatedly, ten times or more. V and J are TRBV6-2 or TRBV6-3 and TRBJ2-7, with 7 bases fitting TRBD1. The CDR3 has 15 amino acids. V lost 0 bases to trimming and J lost 1 base; unmatched junction nucleotides: 3. Germline V gene data show CDR1 as MNHEY and CDR2 as SVGEGT. The CDR3 here is CASSYSTGQSYEQYF. Written as DNA, the CDR3 is TGTGCCAGCAGTTACTCGACGGGACAGTCCTACGAGCAGTACTTC.

The rearrangement uses TRBV27 and TRBJ1-1; perhaps TRBD1 as D (5 bases). This CDR3 region has 14 residues. Trimming took 6 bases from V and 4 from J, leaving 15 bases between them. Germline V CDR1 and CDR2: MNHEY, SMNVEV (reference sequence). The CDR3 DNA is TGTGCCAGCAGCCGACAGACACGGGGCACTGAAGCTTTCTTT. Translating it yields CASSRQTRGTEAFF.

In its sample, this clonotype was seen many times. The V and J genes are TRBV30 and TRBJ2-7; D remains unclear. CDR1 is GTSNPN and CDR2 is SVGIG in the germline V gene (reference sequence). V was clipped by 2 bases and J by 4 bases, with 6 bases between them. This CDR3 region has 11 residues. The CDR3 is CAWSRDYEQYF. Here the CDR3 DNA reads TGTGCCTGGAGTAGGGATTACGAGCAGTACTTC.